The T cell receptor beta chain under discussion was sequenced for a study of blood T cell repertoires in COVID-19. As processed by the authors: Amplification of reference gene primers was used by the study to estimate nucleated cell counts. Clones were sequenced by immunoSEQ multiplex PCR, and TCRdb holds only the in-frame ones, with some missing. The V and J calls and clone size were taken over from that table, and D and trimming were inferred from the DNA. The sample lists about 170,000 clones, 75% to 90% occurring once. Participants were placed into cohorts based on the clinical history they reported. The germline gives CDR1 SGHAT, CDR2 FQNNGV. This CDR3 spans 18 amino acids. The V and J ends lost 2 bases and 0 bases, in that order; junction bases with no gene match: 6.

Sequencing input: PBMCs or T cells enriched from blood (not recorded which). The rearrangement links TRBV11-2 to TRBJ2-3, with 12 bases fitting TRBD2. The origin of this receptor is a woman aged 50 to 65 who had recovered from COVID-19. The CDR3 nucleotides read TGTGCCAGCAGCTTACATCTAGCGGGGGGGGCTAGCACAGATACGCAGTATTTT. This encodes CASSLHLAGGASTDTQYF.